These T cell receptor beta chains were read from a single sample in a study of blood T cell repertoires in COVID-19. The table came from immunoSEQ multiplex PCR; TCRdb's copy has only in-frame clones and leaves some out. The sample lists about 190,000 clones, approximately 84% seen once, with 5.1% in the top ten. Sequencing input: peripheral blood. The receptor set was obtained from a woman aged 65 to 85 with active or convalescent COVID-19. Each CDR3 is given with its conserved first and last residue. Fields, in order: J gene, clone size, D gene, V gene, CDR3 DNA, CDR3 protein. D genes are given only for firm matches. Clone size is not always given. Where it is, it says once, few, many or a class for expanded clones.

TRBJ2-2,.,TRBD1,TRBV3-1/TRBV3-2,TGTGCCAGCAGCCTTCGGACAGGGCGGATCGGGGAGCTGTTTTTT,CASSLRTGRIGELFF
TRBJ2-2,.,.,TRBV4-2,TGTGCCAGCAGCCAAGCCTTGGGGCAGGGCTCACCCGGGGAGCTGTTTTTT,CASSQALGQGSPGELFF
TRBJ2-5,few,.,TRBV11-2,TGTGCCAGCAGCTTATACGGGGAGACCCAGTACTTC,CASSLYGETQYF
TRBJ2-6,.,.,TRBV23-1,TGCGCCAGCGGAAAGACAGGAAATATTCCTCCCTCTGGGGCCAACGTCCTGACTTTC,CASGKTGNIPPSGANVLTF
TRBJ2-7,.,TRBD1,TRBV7-9,TGTGCCAGCAGCTTAGGGTCCTCGGGACAGGAACACCTGTACTTC,CASSLGSSGQEHLYF
TRBJ2-7,many,TRBD1,TRBV5-1,TGCGCCAGCAGCCGACAGGGAACCTACGAGCAGTACTTC,CASSRQGTYEQYF
TRBJ1-5,.,TRBD1,TRBV19,TGTGCCAGTAGTATAGGCCAGACAGGGACCCAGCCCCAGCATTTT,CASSIGQTGTQPQHF
TRBJ1-1,.,.,TRBV5-1,TGCGCCAGCAGCTTGGGTAAGCCCGTGAACACTGAAGCTTTCTTT,CASSLGKPVNTEAFF
TRBJ2-1,.,TRBD2,TRBV5-1,TGCGCCAGCAGTCCCGGGACTAGCTTTGTTTGGGATGAGCAGTTCTTC,CASSPGTSFVWDEQFF
TRBJ2-2,.,.,TRBV11-2,TGTGCCAGCAGCCAAACCAGGGGCTTCACCGGGGAGCTGTTTTTT,CASSQTRGFTGELFF
TRBJ2-2,.,.,TRBV7-3,TGTGCCAGCAGCTTACTATCTGCGGGCAGGAACACCGGGGAGCTGTTTTTT,CASSLLSAGRNTGELFF
TRBJ2-1,.,.,TRBV5-1,TGCGCCAGCAGCTTGGGGCAGGGCAATGAGCAGTTCTTC,CASSLGQGNEQFF
TRBJ2-2,few,TRBD2,TRBV7-9,TGTGCCAGCATCCCCAGCGCGGGGGGCATAGGGTCCGGGGAGCTGTTTTTT,CASIPSAGGIGSGELFF
TRBJ2-1,.,TRBD2,TRBV19,TGTGCCAGTAGTAATCGCCTAGCGGGGAGTTACGAGCAGTTCTTC,CASSNRLAGSYEQFF
TRBJ1-4,.,.,TRBV7-9,TGTGCCAGCAGCGCCGGACAGAACATTAATGAAAAACTGTTTTTT,CASSAGQNINEKLFF
TRBJ2-5,few,.,TRBV19,TGTGCCAGTAGTATGAGTCGTCAAGAGACCCAGTACTTC,CASSMSRQETQYF
TRBJ1-1,.,.,TRBV6-1,TGTGCCAGCAGTGACAGGGCGCGGACGACTGAAGCTTTCTTT,CASSDRARTTEAFF
TRBJ1-4,.,TRBD1,TRBV28,TGTGCCAGCTCCCCGACAGGGCCAGCGGAAAAACTGTTTTTT,CASSPTGPAEKLFF
TRBJ2-1,.,.,TRBV5-1,TGCGCCAGCAGCTTGGAACTAGCCTACAATGAGCAGTTCTTC,CASSLELAYNEQFF
TRBJ2-5,.,.,TRBV7-8,TGTGCCAGCAGCTTAAATGAGGGTCTACAGTACCAAGAGACCCAGTACTTC,CASSLNEGLQYQETQYF
TRBJ2-5,.,.,TRBV12-3/TRBV12-4,TGTGCCAGCCGGACTAACCAAGAGACCCAGTACTTC,CASRTNQETQYF
TRBJ2-7,.,TRBD1,TRBV13,TGTGCCAGCAGCTTCTGGACAGGGGGTAATAGGGGGGCCTACGAGCAGTACTTC,CASSFWTGGNRGAYEQYF
TRBJ1-5,.,TRBD1,TRBV19,TGTGCCAGTAGTATCTTCAGGGGGCGGCCGCAGCCCCAGCATTTT,CASSIFRGRPQPQHF
TRBJ1-2,once,.,TRBV30,TGTGCCTGGGCAGGAATCGGGGGTGGCTACACCTTC,CAWAGIGGGYTF
TRBJ2-2,few,TRBD2,TRBV6-2/TRBV6-3,TGTGCCAGCAGTTCAGGACTAGTGGGGCACACCGGGGAGCTGTTTTTT,CASSSGLVGHTGELFF
TRBJ1-1,medium-sized,TRBD1,TRBV5-5,TGTGCCAGCAGCTACAGGACAGGGAACACTGAAGCTTTCTTT,CASSYRTGNTEAFF
TRBJ2-3,.,TRBD1,TRBV6-6,TGTGCCAGCAGCTACCCCGGACAGGGTAGGACAGATACGCAGTATTTT,CASSYPGQGRTDTQYF
TRBJ1-4,few,TRBD1,TRBV5-6,TGTGCCAGCAGCCCAGGACAGGCAACTAATGAAAAACTGTTTTTT,CASSPGQATNEKLFF
TRBJ1-5,.,.,TRBV5-1,TGCGCCAGCAGCTTGGAATACTCGGGGCCCCAGCATTTT,CASSLEYSGPQHF
TRBJ1-1,.,TRBD1,TRBV19,TGTGCCAGTTATGACATGGGGACAGGGGGCTTGAACACTGAAGCTTTCTTT,CASYDMGTGGLNTEAFF
TRBJ2-7,once,TRBD2,TRBV5-1,TGCGCCAGCAGCTCCACGGGGACTAGCGGTACCTACGAGCAGTACTTC,CASSSTGTSGTYEQYF
TRBJ2-5,.,.,TRBV19,TGTGCCAGTAGTCCCCGCGGAGGGGAAGAGACCCAGTACTTC,CASSPRGGEETQYF